Below are 3 T cell receptor beta chains sequenced from a single sample in a study of lymphopenia after photon versus proton radiotherapy. Libraries were prepared by immunoSEQ multiplex PCR; TCRdb keeps only in-frame clonotypes and omits some of them. The table has about 64,000 clones, 75% to 90% seen once. Sequencing used peripheral blood, obtained from a patient treated with proton-based radiotherapy. These receptors all come from an elderly man with esophageal cancer.

The chain joins TRBV9 to TRBJ1-6; weak D call: TRBD1 (5 bases). This CDR3 has 16 amino acids. Germline values: CDR1 SGDLS, CDR2 YYNGEE. V was pared by 0 bases and J by 10 bases, with 17 bases between. The CDR3 protein is CASSVAEGATGSPLHF. DNA for the CDR3: TGTGCCAGCAGCGTAGCCGAAGGGGCCACCGGGTCACCCCTCCACTTT.

The chain employs TRBV15 and TRBJ1-4; D unclear. This CDR3 has 13 amino acids. Trimming shortened V by 6 bases and J by 7 bases, and 12 bases separated the two germline ends. The germline CDR1 and CDR2 sequences are LNHNV and YYDKDF (reference sequence). Here the CDR3 reads CATSKGFAEKLFF. The DNA for the CDR3 is TGTGCCACCAGTAAGGGTTTTGCTGAAAAACTGTTTTTT.

The V call is TRBV5-8, the J call TRBJ2-3; the match to TRBD1 covers 8 bases. J lost 0 bases, V lost 4 bases, and 4 bases had no gene match. CDR3 length: 15 amino acids. Germline V CDR1 and CDR2: SGHTS, YDEGEE. CDR3 bases: TGTGCCAGCAGCCCATGGACAGGGAGCACAGATACGCAGTATTTT. Translation: CASSPWTGSTDTQYF.